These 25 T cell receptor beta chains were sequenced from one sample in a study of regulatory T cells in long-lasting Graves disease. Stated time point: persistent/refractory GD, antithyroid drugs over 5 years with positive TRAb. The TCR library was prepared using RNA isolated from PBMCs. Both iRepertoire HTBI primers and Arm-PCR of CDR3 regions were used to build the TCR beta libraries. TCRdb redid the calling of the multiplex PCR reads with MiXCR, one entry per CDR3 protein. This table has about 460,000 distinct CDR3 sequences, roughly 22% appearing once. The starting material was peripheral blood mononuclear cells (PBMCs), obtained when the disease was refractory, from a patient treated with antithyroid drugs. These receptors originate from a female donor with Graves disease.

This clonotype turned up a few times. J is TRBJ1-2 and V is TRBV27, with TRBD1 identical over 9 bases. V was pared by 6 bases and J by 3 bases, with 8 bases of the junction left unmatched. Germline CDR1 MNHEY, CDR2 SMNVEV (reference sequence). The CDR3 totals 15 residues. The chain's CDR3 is CASSQPGTGYYGYTF. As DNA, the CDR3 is TGTGCCAGCAGCCAACCCGGGACAGGGTACTATGGCTACACCTTC.

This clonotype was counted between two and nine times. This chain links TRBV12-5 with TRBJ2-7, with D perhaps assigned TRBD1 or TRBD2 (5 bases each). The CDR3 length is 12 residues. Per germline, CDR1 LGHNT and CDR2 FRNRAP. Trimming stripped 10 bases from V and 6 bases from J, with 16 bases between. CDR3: CAKVRDAIEQYF. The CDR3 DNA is TGTGCTAAAGTCCGGGACGCCATCGAGCAGTACTTC.

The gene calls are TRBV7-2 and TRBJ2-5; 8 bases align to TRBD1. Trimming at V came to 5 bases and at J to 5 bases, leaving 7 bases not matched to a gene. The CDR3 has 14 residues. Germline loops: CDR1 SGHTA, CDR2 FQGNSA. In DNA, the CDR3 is TGTGCCAGCAGCGACGGACAGGGCGAGGAGACCCAGTACTTC. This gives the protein CASSDGQGEETQYF.

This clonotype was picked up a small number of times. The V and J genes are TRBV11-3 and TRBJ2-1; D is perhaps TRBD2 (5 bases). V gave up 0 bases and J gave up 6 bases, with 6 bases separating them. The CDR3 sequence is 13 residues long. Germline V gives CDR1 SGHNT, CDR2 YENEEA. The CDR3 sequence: CASSLEGGNEQFF. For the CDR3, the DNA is TGTGCCAGCAGCTTAGAAGGAGGCAATGAGCAGTTCTTC. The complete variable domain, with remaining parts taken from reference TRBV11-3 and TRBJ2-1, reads EAGVVQSPRYKIIEKKQPVAFWCNPISGHNTLYWYLQNLGQGPELLIRYENEEAVDDSQLPKDRFSAERLKGVDSTLKIQPAELGDSAVYLCASSLEGGNEQFFGPGTRLTVL.

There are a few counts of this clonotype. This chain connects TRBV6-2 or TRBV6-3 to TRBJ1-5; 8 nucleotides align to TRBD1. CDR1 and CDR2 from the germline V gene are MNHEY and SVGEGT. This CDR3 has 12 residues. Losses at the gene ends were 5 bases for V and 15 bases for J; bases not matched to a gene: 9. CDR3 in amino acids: CASSPNRGEMHF. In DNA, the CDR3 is TGTGCCAGCAGTCCCAACAGGGGGGAGATGCATTTT.

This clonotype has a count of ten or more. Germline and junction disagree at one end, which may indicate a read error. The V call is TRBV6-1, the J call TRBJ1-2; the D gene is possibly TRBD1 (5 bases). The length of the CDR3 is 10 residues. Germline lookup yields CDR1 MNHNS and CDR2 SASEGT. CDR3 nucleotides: TGTGCCAGCCGGGGGTATGACTACACCTTC. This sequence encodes CASRGYDYTF.

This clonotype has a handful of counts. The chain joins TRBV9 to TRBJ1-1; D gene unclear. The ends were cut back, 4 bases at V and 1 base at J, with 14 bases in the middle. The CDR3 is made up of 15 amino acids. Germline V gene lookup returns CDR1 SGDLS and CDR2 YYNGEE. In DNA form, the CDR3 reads TGTGCCAGCAGCCCGGGAAGTGCTCCGAACACTGAAGCTTTCTTT. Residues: CASSPGSAPNTEAFF.

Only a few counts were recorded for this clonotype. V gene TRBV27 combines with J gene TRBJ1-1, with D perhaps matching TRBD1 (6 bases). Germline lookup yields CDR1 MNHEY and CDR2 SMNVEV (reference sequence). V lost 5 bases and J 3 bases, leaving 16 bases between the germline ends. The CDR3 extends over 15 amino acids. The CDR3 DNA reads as TGTGCCAGCAGTACCCGGGACAATCCCCACACTGAAGCTTTCTTT. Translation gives CASSTRDNPHTEAFF.

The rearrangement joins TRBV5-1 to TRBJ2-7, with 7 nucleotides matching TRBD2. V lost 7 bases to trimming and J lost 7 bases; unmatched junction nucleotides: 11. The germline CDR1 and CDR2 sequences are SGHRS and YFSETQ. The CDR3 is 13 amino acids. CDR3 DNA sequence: TGCGCCAGCGGGACCCCAGGGAGGGATGAGCAGTACTTC. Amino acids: CASGTPGRDEQYF.

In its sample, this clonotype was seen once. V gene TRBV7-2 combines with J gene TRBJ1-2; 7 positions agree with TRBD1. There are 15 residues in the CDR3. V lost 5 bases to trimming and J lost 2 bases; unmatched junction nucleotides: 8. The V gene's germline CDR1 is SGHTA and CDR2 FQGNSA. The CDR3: CASSVTGAPNYGYTF. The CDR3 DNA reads TGTGCCAGCAGCGTTACAGGGGCCCCAAACTATGGCTACACCTTC.

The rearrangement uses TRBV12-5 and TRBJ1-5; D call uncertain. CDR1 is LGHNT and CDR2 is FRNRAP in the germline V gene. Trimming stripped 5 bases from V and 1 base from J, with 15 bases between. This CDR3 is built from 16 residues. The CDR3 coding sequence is TGTGCTAGTGGTATCGGACCACCTTGGAGCAATCAGCCCCAGCATTTT. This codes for CASGIGPPWSNQPQHF.

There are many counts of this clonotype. The CDR3 reads CASSTRDRLLGQETQYF. The CDR3 DNA sequence: TGTGCCAGCAGCACTCGTGACAGGCTACTAGGGCAAGAGACCCAGTACTTC. The V gene is TRBV7-6, the J gene TRBJ2-5, with D possibly TRBD1 on 6 matching bases. Trimming removed 5 bases at V and 2 bases at J, with 21 bases between. Germline assignment: CDR1 SGHVS and CDR2 FNYEAQ. This CDR3 has 17 amino acids.

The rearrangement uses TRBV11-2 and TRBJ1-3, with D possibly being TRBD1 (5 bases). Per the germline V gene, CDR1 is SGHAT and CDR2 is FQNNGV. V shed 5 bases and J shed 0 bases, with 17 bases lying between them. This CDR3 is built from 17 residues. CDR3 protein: CASSLASGTNSGNTIYF. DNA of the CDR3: TGTGCCAGCAGCCTAGCCAGTGGGACGAACTCTGGAAACACCATATATTTT.

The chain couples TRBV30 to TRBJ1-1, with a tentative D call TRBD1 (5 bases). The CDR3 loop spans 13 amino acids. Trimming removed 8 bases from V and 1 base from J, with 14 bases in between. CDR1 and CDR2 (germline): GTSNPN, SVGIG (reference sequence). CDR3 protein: CARRGGKNTEAFF. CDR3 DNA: TGTGCCCGCCGGGGGGGTAAGAACACTGAAGCTTTCTTT.

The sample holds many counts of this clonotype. The CDR3 DNA sequence: TGTGCCAGCAGCTTAGCCCTCGAAGCGACAGGGGACTATGGCTACACCTTC. This encodes CASSLALEATGDYGYTF. The V call is TRBV11-3, the J call TRBJ1-2, with 8 bases aligning to TRBD1. This CDR3 is built from 17 residues. Germline CDR1 and CDR2: SGHNT and YENEEA. V lost 1 base, J lost 3 bases, and 10 bases stayed unmatched.

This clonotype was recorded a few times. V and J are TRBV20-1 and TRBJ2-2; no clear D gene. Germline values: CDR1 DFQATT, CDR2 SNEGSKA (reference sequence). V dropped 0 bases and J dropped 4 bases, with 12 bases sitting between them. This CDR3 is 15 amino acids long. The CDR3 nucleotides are TGCAGTGCTAGAGATTCTTGGTCCGGCACCGGGGAGCTGTTTTTT. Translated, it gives CSARDSWSGTGELFF.

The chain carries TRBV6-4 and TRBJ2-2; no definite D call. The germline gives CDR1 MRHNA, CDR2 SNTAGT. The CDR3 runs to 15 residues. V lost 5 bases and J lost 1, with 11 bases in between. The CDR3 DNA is TGTGCCAGCAGTTACCAGAGACAGAACACCGGGGAGCTGTTTTTT. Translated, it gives CASSYQRQNTGELFF.

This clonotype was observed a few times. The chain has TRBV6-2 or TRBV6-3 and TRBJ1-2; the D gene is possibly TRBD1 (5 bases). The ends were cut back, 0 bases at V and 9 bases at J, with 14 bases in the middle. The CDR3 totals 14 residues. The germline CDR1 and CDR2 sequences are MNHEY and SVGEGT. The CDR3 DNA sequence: TGTGCCAGCAGTTACTCTAGGGACGGGCCCCGCTACACCTTC. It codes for CASSYSRDGPRYTF.

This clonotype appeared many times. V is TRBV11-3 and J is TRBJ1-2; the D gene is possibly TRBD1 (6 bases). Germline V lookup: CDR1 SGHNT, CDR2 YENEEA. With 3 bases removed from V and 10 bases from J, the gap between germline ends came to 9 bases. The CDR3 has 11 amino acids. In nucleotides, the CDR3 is TGTGCCAGCAGCTTGGACAGTACCTACACCTTC. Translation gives CASSLDSTYTF. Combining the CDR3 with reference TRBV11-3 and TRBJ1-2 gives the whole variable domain EAGVVQSPRYKIIEKKQPVAFWCNPISGHNTLYWYLQNLGQGPELLIRYENEEAVDDSQLPKDRFSAERLKGVDSTLKIQPAELGDSAVYLCASSLDSTYTFGSGTRLTVV.

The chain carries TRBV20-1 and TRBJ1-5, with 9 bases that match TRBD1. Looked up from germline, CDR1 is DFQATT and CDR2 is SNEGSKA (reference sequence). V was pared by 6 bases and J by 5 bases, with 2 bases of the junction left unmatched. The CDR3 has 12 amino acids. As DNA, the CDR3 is TGCAGTGCCGGGGACAGGGATCAGCCCCAGCATTTT. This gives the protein CSAGDRDQPQHF.

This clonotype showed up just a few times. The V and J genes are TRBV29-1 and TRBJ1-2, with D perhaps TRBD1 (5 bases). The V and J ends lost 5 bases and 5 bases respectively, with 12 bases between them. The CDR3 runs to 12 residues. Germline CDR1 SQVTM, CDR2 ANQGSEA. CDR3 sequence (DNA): TGCAGCGTTCAGGGACTGCGATATGGCTACACCTTC. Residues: CSVQGLRYGYTF.

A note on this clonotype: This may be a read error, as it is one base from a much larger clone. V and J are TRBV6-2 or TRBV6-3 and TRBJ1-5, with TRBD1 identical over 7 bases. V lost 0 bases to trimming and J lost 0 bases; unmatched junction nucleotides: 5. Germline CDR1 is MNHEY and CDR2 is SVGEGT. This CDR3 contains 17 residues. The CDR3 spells CASSYSWDRYSNQPQHF. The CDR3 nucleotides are TGTGCCAGCAGTTACTCGTGGGACAGATATAGCAATCAGCCCCAGCATTTT.

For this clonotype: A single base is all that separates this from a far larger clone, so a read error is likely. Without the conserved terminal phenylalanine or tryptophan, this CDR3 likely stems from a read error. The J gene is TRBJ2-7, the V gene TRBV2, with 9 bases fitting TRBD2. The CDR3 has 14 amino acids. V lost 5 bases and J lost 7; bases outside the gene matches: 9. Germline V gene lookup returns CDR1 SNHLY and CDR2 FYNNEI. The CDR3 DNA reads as TGTGCCAGCAGTTACGTTTCTAGCGGGGAGGAGCAGTACCTC. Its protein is CASSYVSSGEEQYL.

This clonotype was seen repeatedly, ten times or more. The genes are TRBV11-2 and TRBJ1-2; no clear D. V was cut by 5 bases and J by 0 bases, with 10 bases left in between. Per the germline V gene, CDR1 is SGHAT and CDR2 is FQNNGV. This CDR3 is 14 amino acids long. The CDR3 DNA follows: TGTGCCAGCAGCCCGACCTCAGCTAACTATGGCTACACCTTC. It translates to CASSPTSANYGYTF.

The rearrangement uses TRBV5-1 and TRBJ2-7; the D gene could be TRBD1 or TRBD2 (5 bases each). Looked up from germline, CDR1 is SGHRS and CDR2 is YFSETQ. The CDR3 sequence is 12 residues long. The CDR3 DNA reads TGCGAACTAGGGGCTAGTTCCTACGAGCAGTACTTC. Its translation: CELGASSYEQYF.